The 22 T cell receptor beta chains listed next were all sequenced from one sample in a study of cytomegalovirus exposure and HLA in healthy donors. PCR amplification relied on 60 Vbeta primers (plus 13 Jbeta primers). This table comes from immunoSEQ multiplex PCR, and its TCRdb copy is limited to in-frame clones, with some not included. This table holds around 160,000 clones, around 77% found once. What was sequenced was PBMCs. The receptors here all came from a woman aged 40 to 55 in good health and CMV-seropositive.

The CDR3 loop is CASRRLAGGTDTQYF. For the CDR3, the DNA is TGCGCCAGCAGACGACTAGCGGGGGGCACAGATACGCAGTATTTT. The V gene is TRBV5-1, the J gene TRBJ2-3, with 12 bases matching TRBD2. There are 15 residues in the CDR3. The V and J ends lost 5 bases and 1 base, in that order; junction bases with no gene match: 2. From germline, CDR1 is SGHRS and CDR2 YFSETQ. Based on the CDR3 plus reference TRBV5-1 and TRBJ2-3, the full variable domain is KAGVTQTPRYLIKTRGQQVTLSCSPISGHRSVSWYQQTPGQGLQFLFEYFSETQRNKGNFPGRFSGRQFSNSRSEMNVSTLELGDSALYLCASRRLAGGTDTQYFGPGTRLTVL.

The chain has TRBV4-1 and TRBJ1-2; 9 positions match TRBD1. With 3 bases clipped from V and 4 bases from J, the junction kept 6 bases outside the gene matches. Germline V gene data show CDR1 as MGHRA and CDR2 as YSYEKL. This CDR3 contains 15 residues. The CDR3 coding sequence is TGCGCCAGCAGCCAGGCCGTGGACAGGGGCTATGGCTACACCTTC. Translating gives CASSQAVDRGYGYTF.

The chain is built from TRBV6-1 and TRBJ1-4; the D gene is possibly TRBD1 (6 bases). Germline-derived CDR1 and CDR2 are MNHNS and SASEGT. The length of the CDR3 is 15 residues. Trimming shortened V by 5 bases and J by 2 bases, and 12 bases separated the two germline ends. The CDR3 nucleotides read TGTGCCAGCAGTCCCCGGACAGCTACTAATGAAAAACTGTTTTTT. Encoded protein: CASSPRTATNEKLFF.

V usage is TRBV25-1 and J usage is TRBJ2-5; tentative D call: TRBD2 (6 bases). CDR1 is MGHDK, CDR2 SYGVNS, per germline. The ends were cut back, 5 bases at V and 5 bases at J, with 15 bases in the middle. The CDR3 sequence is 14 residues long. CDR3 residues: CASSLGGVGETQYF. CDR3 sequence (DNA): TGTGCCAGCAGTTTAGGCGGGGTGGGGGAGACCCAGTACTTC.

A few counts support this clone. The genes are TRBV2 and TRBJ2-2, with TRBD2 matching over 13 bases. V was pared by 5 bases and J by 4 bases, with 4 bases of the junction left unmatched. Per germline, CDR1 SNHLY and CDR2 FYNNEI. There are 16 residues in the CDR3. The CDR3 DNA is TGTGCCAGCAGTCAACTAGCGGGGGGGCTCACCGGGGAGCTGTTTTTT. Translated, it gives CASSQLAGGLTGELFF. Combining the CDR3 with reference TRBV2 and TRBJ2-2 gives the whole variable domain EPEVTQTPSHQVTQMGQEVILRCVPISNHLYFYWYRQILGQKVEFLVSFYNNEISEKSEIFDDQFSVERPDGSNFTLKIRSTKLEDSAMYFCASSQLAGGLTGELFFGEGSRLTVL.

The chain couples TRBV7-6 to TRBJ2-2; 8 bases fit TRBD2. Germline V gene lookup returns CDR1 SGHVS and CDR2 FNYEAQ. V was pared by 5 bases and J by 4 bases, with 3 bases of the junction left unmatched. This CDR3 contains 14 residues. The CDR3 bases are TGTGCCAGCAGCCCGGGGGGGGCCACCGGGGAGCTGTTTTTT. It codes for CASSPGGATGELFF.

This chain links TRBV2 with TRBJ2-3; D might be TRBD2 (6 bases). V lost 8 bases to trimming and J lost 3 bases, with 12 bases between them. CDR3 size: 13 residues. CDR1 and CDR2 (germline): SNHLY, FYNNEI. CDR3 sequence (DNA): TGTGCCAGCGTGTCTAGCGTTACAGATACGCAGTATTTT. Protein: CASVSSVTDTQYF. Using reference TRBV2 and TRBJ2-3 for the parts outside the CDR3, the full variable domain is EPEVTQTPSHQVTQMGQEVILRCVPISNHLYFYWYRQILGQKVEFLVSFYNNEISEKSEIFDDQFSVERPDGSNFTLKIRSTKLEDSAMYFCASVSSVTDTQYFGPGTRLTVL.

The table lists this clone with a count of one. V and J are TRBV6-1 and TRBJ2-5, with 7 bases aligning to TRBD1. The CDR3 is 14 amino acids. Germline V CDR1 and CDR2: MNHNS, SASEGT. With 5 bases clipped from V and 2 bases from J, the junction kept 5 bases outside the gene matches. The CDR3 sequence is CASSRDSTQETQYF. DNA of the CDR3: TGTGCCAGCAGTAGGGACAGCACACAAGAGACCCAGTACTTC.

The DNA for the CDR3 is TGCGCCAGCTCTAGGACAGGAGGCAATCAGCCCCAGCATTTT. This sequence encodes CASSRTGGNQPQHF. This chain joins TRBV4-1 and TRBJ1-5; TRBD1 agrees at 7 bases. Germline CDR1 reads MGHRA; CDR2 reads YSYEKL. The CDR3 has 14 amino acids. The V and J ends lost 8 bases and 2 bases, in that order; junction bases with no gene match: 6.

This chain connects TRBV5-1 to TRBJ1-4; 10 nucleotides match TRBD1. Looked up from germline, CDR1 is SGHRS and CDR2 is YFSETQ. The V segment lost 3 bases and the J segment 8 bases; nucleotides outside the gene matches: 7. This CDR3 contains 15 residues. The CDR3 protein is CASSSGDRGYEKLFF. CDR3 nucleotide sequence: TGCGCCAGCAGCTCGGGGGACAGGGGTTACGAAAAACTGTTTTTT.

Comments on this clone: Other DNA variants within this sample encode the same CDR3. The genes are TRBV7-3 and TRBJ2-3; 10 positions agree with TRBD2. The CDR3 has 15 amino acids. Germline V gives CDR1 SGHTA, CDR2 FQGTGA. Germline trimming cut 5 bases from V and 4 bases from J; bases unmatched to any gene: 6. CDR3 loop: CASSLSGGGADTQYF. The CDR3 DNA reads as TGTGCCAGCAGCCTCAGCGGGGGGGGAGCAGATACGCAGTATTTT.

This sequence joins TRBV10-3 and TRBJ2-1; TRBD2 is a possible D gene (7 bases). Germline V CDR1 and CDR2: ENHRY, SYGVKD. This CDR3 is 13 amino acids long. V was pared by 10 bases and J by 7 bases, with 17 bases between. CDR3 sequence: CATVGGARNEQFF. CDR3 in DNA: TGTGCCACCGTGGGGGGGGCTCGTAATGAGCAGTTCTTC.

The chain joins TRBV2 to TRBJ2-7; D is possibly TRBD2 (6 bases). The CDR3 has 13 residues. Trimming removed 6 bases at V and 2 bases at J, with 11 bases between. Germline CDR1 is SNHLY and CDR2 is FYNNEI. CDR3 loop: CASRVGLPYEQYF. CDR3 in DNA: TGTGCCAGCAGGGTGGGACTTCCCTACGAGCAGTACTTC.

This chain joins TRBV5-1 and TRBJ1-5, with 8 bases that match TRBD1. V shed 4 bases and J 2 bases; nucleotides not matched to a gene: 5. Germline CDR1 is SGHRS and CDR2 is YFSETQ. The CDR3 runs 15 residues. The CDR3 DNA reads TGCGCCAGCAGCGCCGGACAGGGCGGCAATCAGCCCCAGCATTTT. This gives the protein CASSAGQGGNQPQHF.

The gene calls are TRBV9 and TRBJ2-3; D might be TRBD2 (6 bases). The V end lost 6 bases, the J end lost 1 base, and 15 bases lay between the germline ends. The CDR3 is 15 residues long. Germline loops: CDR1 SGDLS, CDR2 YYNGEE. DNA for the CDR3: TGTGCCAGCACCCTACTGACGGGGGGCACAGATACGCAGTATTTT. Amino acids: CASTLLTGGTDTQYF.

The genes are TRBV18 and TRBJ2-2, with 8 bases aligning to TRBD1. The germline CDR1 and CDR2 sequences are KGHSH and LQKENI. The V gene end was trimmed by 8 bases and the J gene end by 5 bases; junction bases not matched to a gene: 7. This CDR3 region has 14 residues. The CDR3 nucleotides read TGTGCCAGCGCAGGGGGCGCGATAACCGGGGAGCTGTTTTTT. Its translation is CASAGGAITGELFF.

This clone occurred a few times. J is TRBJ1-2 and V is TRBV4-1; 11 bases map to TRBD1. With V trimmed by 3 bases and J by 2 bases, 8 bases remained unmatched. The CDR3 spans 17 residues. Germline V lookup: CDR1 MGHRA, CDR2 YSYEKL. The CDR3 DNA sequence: TGCGCCAGCAGCCAGCGCACAGGACAGGGGGCGAACTATGGCTACACCTTC. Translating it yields CASSQRTGQGANYGYTF.

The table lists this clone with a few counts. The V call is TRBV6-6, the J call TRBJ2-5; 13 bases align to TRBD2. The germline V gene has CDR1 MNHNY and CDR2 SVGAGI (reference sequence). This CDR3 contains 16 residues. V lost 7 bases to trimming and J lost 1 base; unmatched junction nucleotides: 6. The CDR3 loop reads CASIGGLAGAQETQYF. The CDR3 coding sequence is TGTGCCAGCATAGGCGGACTAGCGGGGGCCCAAGAGACCCAGTACTTC.

CDR3 residues: CASSKSAAGGCETQYF. Here the CDR3 DNA reads TGTGCCAGCAGCAAATCGGCGGCGGGGGGATGTGAGACCCAGTACTTC. This chain joins TRBV21-1 and TRBJ2-5; the table's D call TRBD2 went unverified against the DNA. TRBV21-1 is assigned pseudogene status. The CDR3 sequence is 16 residues long.

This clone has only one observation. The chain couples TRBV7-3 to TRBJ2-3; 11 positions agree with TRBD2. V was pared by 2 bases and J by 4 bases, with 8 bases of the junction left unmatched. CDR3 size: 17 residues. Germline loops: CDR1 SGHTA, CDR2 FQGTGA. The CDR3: CASSLDSGGAVADTQYF. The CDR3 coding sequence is TGTGCCAGCAGCTTAGATAGCGGGGGGGCCGTGGCAGATACGCAGTATTTT.

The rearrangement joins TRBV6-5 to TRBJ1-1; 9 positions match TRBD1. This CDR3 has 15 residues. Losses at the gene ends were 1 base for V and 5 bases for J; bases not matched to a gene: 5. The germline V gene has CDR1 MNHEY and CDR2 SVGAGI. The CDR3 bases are TGTGCCAGCAGTTACTTCACAGGGGGCCGAACTGAAGCTTTCTTT. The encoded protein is CASSYFTGGRTEAFF.

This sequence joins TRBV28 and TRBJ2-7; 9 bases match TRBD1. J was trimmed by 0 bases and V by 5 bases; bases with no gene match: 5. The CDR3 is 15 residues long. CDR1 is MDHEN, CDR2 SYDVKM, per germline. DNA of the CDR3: TGTGCCAGCAGTATCCGGACAGGGGCCTCCTACGAGCAGTACTTC. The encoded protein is CASSIRTGASYEQYF.